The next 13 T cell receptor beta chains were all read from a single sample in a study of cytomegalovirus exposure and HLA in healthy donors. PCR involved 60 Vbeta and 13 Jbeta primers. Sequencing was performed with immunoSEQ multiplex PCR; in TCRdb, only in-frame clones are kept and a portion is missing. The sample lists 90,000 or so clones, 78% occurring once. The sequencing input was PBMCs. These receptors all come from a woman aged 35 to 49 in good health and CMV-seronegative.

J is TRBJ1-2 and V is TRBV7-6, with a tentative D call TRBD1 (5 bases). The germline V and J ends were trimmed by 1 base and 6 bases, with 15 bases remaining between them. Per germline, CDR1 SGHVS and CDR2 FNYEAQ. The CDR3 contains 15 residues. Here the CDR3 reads CASSLESWGADGYTF. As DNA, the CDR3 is TGTGCCAGCAGCTTAGAGTCCTGGGGCGCGGATGGCTACACCTTC.

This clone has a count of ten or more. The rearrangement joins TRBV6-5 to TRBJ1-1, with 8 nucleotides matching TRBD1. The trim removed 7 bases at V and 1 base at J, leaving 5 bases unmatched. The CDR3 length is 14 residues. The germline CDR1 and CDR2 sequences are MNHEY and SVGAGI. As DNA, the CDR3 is TGTGCCAGCATTGGGACAGGATGGAACACTGAAGCTTTCTTT. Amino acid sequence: CASIGTGWNTEAFF.

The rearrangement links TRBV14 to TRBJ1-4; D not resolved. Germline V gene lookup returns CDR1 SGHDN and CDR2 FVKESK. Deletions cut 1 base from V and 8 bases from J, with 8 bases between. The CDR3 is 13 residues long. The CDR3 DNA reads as TGTGCCAGCAGCCAAGGGTTCCGGGAAAAACTGTTTTTT. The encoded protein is CASSQGFREKLFF.

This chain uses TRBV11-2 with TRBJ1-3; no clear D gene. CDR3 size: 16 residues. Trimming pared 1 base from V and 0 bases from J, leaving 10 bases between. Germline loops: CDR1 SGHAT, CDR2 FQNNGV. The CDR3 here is CASSLVLPGSGNTIYF. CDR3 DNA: TGTGCCAGCAGCTTAGTTCTGCCGGGCTCTGGAAACACCATATATTTT. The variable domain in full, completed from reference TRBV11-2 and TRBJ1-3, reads EAGVAQSPRYKIIEKRQSVAFWCNPISGHATLYWYQQILGQGPKLLIQFQNNGVVDDSQLPKDRFSAERLKGVDSTLKIQPAKLEDSAVYLCASSLVLPGSGNTIYFGEGSWLTVV.

In DNA, the CDR3 is TGTGCCAGCAGCGGAGTTCCCACGGGACTAGCCTCCTACGAGCAGTACTTC. Encoded protein: CASSGVPTGLASYEQYF. The V and J genes are TRBV2 and TRBJ2-7, with 9 bases matching TRBD2. Germline assignment: CDR1 SNHLY and CDR2 FYNNEI. The V segment lost 6 bases and the J segment 0 bases; nucleotides outside the gene matches: 12. The CDR3 sequence is 17 residues long.

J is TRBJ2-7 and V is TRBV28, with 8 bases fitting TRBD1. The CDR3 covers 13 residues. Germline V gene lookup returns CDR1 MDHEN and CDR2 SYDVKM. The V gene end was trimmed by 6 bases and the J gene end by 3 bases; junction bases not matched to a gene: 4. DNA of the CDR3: TGTGCCAGCAGACCCGGGACAGGCTACGAGCAGTACTTC. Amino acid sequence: CASRPGTGYEQYF.

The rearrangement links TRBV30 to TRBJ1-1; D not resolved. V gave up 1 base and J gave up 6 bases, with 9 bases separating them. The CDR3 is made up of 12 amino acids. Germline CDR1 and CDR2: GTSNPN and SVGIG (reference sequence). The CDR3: CAWSGSGAEAFF. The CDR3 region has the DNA TGTGCCTGGAGTGGCTCGGGAGCTGAAGCTTTCTTT.

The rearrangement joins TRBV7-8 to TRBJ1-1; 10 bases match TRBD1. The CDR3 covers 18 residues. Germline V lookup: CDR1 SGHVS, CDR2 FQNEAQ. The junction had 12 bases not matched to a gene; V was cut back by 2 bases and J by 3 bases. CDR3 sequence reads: CASSLKSSLGQGDTEAFF. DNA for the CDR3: TGTGCCAGCAGCTTAAAGTCGAGCCTCGGACAGGGGGACACTGAAGCTTTCTTT.

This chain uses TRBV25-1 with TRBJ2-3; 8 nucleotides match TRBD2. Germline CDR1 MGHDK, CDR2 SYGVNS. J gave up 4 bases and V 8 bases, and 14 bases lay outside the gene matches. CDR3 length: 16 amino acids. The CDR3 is CASGSGGVGGADTQYF. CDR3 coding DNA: TGTGCCAGCGGTTCGGGAGGGGTGGGAGGCGCAGATACGCAGTATTTT.

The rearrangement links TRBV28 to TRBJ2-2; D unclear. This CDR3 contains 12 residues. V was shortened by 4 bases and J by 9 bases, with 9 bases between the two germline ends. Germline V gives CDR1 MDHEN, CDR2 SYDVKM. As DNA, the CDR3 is TGTGCCAGCAGTTCGCCTTGGCGGGAGCTGTTTTTT. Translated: CASSSPWRELFF.

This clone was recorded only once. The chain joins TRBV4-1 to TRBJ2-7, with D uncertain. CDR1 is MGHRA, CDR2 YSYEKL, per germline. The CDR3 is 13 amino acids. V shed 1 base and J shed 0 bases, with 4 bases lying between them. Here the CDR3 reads CASSQVGSYEQYF. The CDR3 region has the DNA TGCGCCAGCAGCCAAGTCGGCTCCTACGAGCAGTACTTC.

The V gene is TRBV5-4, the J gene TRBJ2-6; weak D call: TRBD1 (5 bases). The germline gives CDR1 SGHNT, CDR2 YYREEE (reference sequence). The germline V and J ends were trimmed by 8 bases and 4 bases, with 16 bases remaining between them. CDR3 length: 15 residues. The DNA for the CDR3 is TGTGCCAGTTCGCCCCAGGGAAGCGGGGCCAACGTCCTGACTTTC. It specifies CASSPQGSGANVLTF.

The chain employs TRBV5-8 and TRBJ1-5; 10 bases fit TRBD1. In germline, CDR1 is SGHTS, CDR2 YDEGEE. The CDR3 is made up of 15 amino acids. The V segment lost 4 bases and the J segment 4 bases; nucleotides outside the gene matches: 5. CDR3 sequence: CASSNRQGANQPQHF. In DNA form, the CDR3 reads TGTGCCAGCAGCAACAGACAGGGGGCGAATCAGCCCCAGCATTTT.